A single T cell receptor beta chain is shown here with its context. Its antigen is unknown. An end of the junction differs from the germline gene, which may be a read error. This sample was taken from a study of glioma-infiltrating T cells. CDR3 length equals 16 residues. Germline CDR1 reads MNHEY; CDR2 reads SVGAGI. Using RNA template, CDR3s of TCR alpha and beta were amplified with iRepertoire arm-PCR. TCRdb passed the multiplex PCR reads through MiXCR, listing each CDR3 protein once. The table lists some 4,300 distinct CDR3 sequences, 20% to 25% of them singletons. Whole-study results and caveats: Tissue and blood shared very few CDR3 sequences. Gliomas, especially low-grade, showed above-expected tissue-blood divergence; non-neoplastic patients showed below.

Material: glioma tissue, nonneoplastic brain tissue, or PBMCs (not recorded which). This chain connects TRBV6-5 to TRBJ2-6; a weak D match, TRBD2 (6 bases). This TCR derives from a human donor with low-grade glioma or glioblastoma, undergoing nonglioma brain surgery, or in good health (not recorded which). This CDR3 reads CASSRHRLGGANVPTF. DNA of the CDR3: TGTGCCAGCAGCCGCCATCGCCTTGGCGGGGCCAACGTCCCGACTTTC.